The rows below give T cell receptor beta chains drawn from one sample of a study of shared clonotypes between healthy human individuals. Libraries were prepared by immunoSEQ multiplex PCR; TCRdb keeps only in-frame clonotypes and omits some of them. The sample holds over a million clones, approximately 70% seen once. Sequenced input: memory CD4+ T cells sorted from blood. The receptor source for this set is a man aged 18 to 29 in good health. The CDR3 runs from the conserved cysteine through the conserved F or W. The D gene is left open where the match is weak. Rows may omit the clone size; those that give it use once, few, many or a size class.

TRBJ2-2 TRBD2 TRBV19 NA TGTGCCAGTAGCACGGGGACTAGCGGATCCACCGGGGAGCTGTTTTTT CASSTGTSGSTGELFF
TRBJ1-1 NA TRBV4-1 NA TGCGCCAGCAGCCTCCTGTCGGTTCCGGACACTGAAGCTTTCTTT CASSLLSVPDTEAFF
TRBJ1-5 NA TRBV6-1 NA TGTGCCAGCAGTGAAGGGTACGGGGGGAGCAATCAGCCCCAGCATTTT CASSEGYGGSNQPQHF
TRBJ2-1 TRBD2 TRBV7-6 NA TGTGCCAGCAGCCTAAGCGGGAGTTGGAATGAGCAGTTCTTC CASSLSGSWNEQFF
TRBJ2-5 NA TRBV7-2 few TGTGCCAGCAGCTTAAGTTACTCCGGCAGTAGGACGGGAGAGACCCAGTACTTC CASSLSYSGSRTGETQYF
TRBJ1-2 NA TRBV30 NA TGTGCCTGGACCGGATCCCAAACGCCCACAGGGAATTATGGCTATGGCTACACCTTC CAWTGSQTPTGNYGYGYTF
TRBJ1-6 NA TRBV4-1 NA TGCGCCAGCAGCCAAGACTCCTCACCCCTCCACTTT CASSQDSSPLHF
TRBJ1-6 NA TRBV18 NA TGTGCCAGCTCACCAGGAATGGGAGGGGCGTATTCACCCCTCCACTTT CASSPGMGGAYSPLHF
TRBJ2-7 NA TRBV14 NA TGTGCCAGCAGCCAGGGGGGTAGGGAGACTAGATCCTACGAGCAGTACTTC CASSQGGRETRSYEQYF
TRBJ1-1 TRBD1 TRBV6-1 few TGTGCCAGCAGTGCCCGACAGGGGACTGAAGCTTTCTTT CASSARQGTEAFF
TRBJ1-4 NA TRBV6-1 few TGTGCCAGCAGTGGTTCACAGGGAGGGTATGAAAAACTGTTTTTT CASSGSQGGYEKLFF
TRBJ1-3 TRBD1 TRBV15 NA TGTGCCACCAGCAGAAGGGACAGCCTCTCTGGAAACACCATATATTTT CATSRRDSLSGNTIYF
TRBJ2-3 NA TRBV7-9 NA TGTGCCAGCAGCTTAGTAGATACGCAGTATTTT CASSLVDTQYF
TRBJ1-2 TRBD1 TRBV30 NA TGTGCCTGGGGGACCCGGGACAGGGGGCTCTATGGCTACACCTTC CAWGTRDRGLYGYTF
TRBJ1-2 TRBD1 TRBV5-1 NA TGCGCCAGCAGCTTGGAGGGACAGGGCATCGGCTACACCTTC CASSLEGQGIGYTF
TRBJ1-4 NA TRBV10-2 NA TGCGCCAGCAGCTTTACAGGTGGAGGGAATGAAAAACTGTTTTTT CASSFTGGGNEKLFF
TRBJ1-2 NA TRBV2 NA TGTGCCAGCAGTGAGAAGGGAGGCTATGGCTACACCTTC CASSEKGGYGYTF
TRBJ2-3 NA TRBV4-1 NA TGCGCCAGCAGCCAAGATTTATGGGCAGATACGCAGTATTTT CASSQDLWADTQYF
TRBJ2-5 TRBD1 TRBV28 NA TGTGCCAGCAGTACGTCAGGGGGAACAGTCCAAGAGACCCAGTACTTC CASSTSGGTVQETQYF
TRBJ1-1 TRBD1 TRBV28 once TGTGCCAGCAGCCCAGGGGGCTTCGGGACTGAAGCTTTCTTT CASSPGGFGTEAFF
TRBJ2-7 NA TRBV7-2 NA TGTGCCAGCAGCTTAGATTCCGCCGCCTACGAGCAGTACTTC CASSLDSAAYEQYF
TRBJ1-1 NA TRBV5-6 NA TGTGCCAGCAGCTTCGAGGGGGTAATGAACACTGAAGCTTTCTTT CASSFEGVMNTEAFF
TRBJ1-4 TRBD1 TRBV6-5 NA TGTGCCAGCAGAGGTACAGGGGGCGCCGGAGAAAAACTGTTTTTT CASRGTGGAGEKLFF
TRBJ1-1 NA TRBV2 NA TGTGCCAGCAGACGAATAGTACAGGGGAACACTGAAGCTTTCTTT CASRRIVQGNTEAFF
TRBJ2-1 TRBD2 TRBV9 NA TGTGCCAGCAGCGGATCTAGCGGGAGCAAGGACAATGAGCAGTTCTTC CASSGSSGSKDNEQFF
TRBJ2-2 NA TRBV27 NA TGTGCCAGCAGTCCTTCCGGGACTGTGAACACCGGGGAGCTGTTTTTT CASSPSGTVNTGELFF
TRBJ2-5 TRBD2 TRBV6-1 NA TGTGCCAGCGAGCGGGGGGGGCAAGAGACCCAGTACTTC CASERGGQETQYF
TRBJ2-7 NA TRBV6-6 many TGTGCCAGCAGAAACGGACAGAGCTCCTACGAGCAGTACTTC CASRNGQSSYEQYF
TRBJ2-5 TRBD2 TRBV10-3 NA TGTGCCATCAGTGGGACTAGAGGCCAAGAGACCCAGTACTTC CAISGTRGQETQYF
TRBJ2-7 NA TRBV11-3 NA TGTGCCAGCAGCTTAGAGGGTGCCGAGCAGTACTTC CASSLEGAEQYF
TRBJ2-1 NA TRBV11-2 NA TGTGCCAGCAGCCCTGAGCGGTTCTCGCTCTACAATGAGCAGTTCTTC CASSPERFSLYNEQFF
TRBJ1-4 NA TRBV28 NA TGTGCCAGCAGTTTGTCTGGCAGTAATGAAAAACTGTTTTTT CASSLSGSNEKLFF
TRBJ2-7 NA TRBV29-1 NA TGCAGCGTTGGCCCGGGCTCCTACGAGCAGTACTTC CSVGPGSYEQYF
TRBJ2-5 TRBD2 TRBV4-1 NA TGCGCCAGCAGCCCCCGGGAGGGAGGAGAGACCCAGTACTTC CASSPREGGETQYF
TRBJ2-1 TRBD2 TRBV12-5 NA TGTGCTAGTGGTTTCCGCTTCTCGCGGGAGGGCCTTTATGAGCAGTTCTTC CASGFRFSREGLYEQFF
TRBJ2-2 NA TRBV7-2 NA TGTGCCAGCAGACTAATAGCGTCGAACACCGGGGAGCTGTTTTTT CASRLIASNTGELFF
TRBJ2-2 TRBD2 TRBV30 NA TGTGCCTGGAGTGATAAGCGGGAGGTTTCCGGGGAGCTGTTTTTT CAWSDKREVSGELFF
TRBJ1-1 NA TRBV18 few TGTGCCAGCTCACCGCGTGAGAACACTGAAGCTTTCTTT CASSPRENTEAFF
TRBJ1-1 NA TRBV7-2 NA TGTGCCAGCAGCTTAGGCAGGGTCACTGAAGCTTTCTTT CASSLGRVTEAFF
TRBJ2-5 TRBD2 TRBV6-6 NA TGTGCCAGCAGTTCCGGGACTAGCGACCAAGAGACCCAGTACTTC CASSSGTSDQETQYF
TRBJ2-5 TRBD1 TRBV7-2 few TGTGCCAGCAGCCCCTATGGGGCAGGGGGCCCCTTTGAGACCCAGTACTTC CASSPYGAGGPFETQYF
TRBJ2-3 NA TRBV19 NA TGTGCCAGTACCAAGGGGGGGGGATGCACAGATACGCAGTATTTT CASTKGGGCTDTQYF
TRBJ2-2 NA TRBV10-3 NA TGTGCCGTAGGGAACACCGGGGAGCTGTTTTTT CAVGNTGELFF
TRBJ2-6 NA TRBV9 NA TGTGCCAGCAGCGGCCACCAGGGCTCTGGGGCCAACGTCCTGACTTTC CASSGHQGSGANVLTF
TRBJ1-1 NA TRBV2 few TGTGCCAGCAATGGACAGTTAAGAGTACGGGCTTTCTTT CASNGQLRVRAFF
TRBJ2-1 NA TRBV6-6 NA TGTGCCAGCTGTTGGGGGAGGGGGACCGTGGCAGGAGAGCAGTTCTTC CASCWGRGTVAGEQFF
TRBJ2-7 TRBD2 TRBV18 NA TGTGCCAGCTCACCGCGGACTAGGGCCTACGAGCAGTACTTC CASSPRTRAYEQYF
TRBJ2-3 NA TRBV5-1 NA TGCGCCAGCAGCCCCCGAGGGGGGGACGCAGATACGCAGTATTTT CASSPRGGDADTQYF